This passage covers 30 T cell receptor beta chains from one sample sequenced in a study of glioma-infiltrating T cells after dendritic cell vaccination. TCRdb's table, derived via immunoSEQ multiplex PCR, lists solely in-frame clones and lacks some. The sample has 100,000 or so clones, nearly 90% seen once. The sample's time point: after dendritic cell vaccination, including at tumor progression/relapse. Sequencing was performed on blood, taken after dendritic cell vaccination. The source of these receptors is a human donor with glioblastoma.

V is TRBV7-3 and J is TRBJ2-5, with 7 nucleotides matching TRBD2. The CDR3 has 15 residues. CDR1 is SGHTA, CDR2 FQGTGA, per germline. V lost 5 bases to trimming and J lost 5 bases; unmatched junction nucleotides: 11. The CDR3 loop reads CASSQLGGESETQYF. The CDR3 DNA follows: TGTGCCAGCAGCCAATTGGGGGGGGAATCTGAGACCCAGTACTTC.

The sample holds one count of this clone. The CDR3 loop is CASSVGSSPYNEQFF. As DNA, the CDR3 is TGTGCCAGCAGCGTAGGCAGTTCTCCCTACAATGAGCAGTTCTTC. V usage is TRBV9 and J usage is TRBJ2-1; D unclear. The germline CDR1 and CDR2 sequences are SGDLS and YYNGEE. The CDR3 extends over 15 amino acids. V lost 0 bases to trimming and J lost 2 bases, with 9 bases between them.

The rearrangement joins TRBV9 to TRBJ1-4; no definite D call. V was cut by 4 bases and J by 8 bases, with 18 bases left in between. Germline CDR1 and CDR2: SGDLS and YYNGEE. The CDR3 length is 15 residues. The CDR3 DNA is TGTGCCAGCAGCCCCCGATTAGACAACCGAGAAAAACTGTTTTTT. This codes for CASSPRLDNREKLFF.

Notes on this clone: The junction and the germline gene differ at one end; a read error may be behind it. The V call is TRBV13, the J call TRBJ2-7; possibly TRBD2 for D (6 bases). CDR1 and CDR2 (germline): PRHDT, FYEKMQ (reference sequence). This CDR3 comprises 11 residues. CDR3 loop: CAGSLADEQYF. The CDR3 region has the DNA TGTGCCGGCAGCTTAGCGGACGAGCAGTACTTC.

The V gene is TRBV6-5, the J gene TRBJ2-3; 7 bases map to TRBD2. CDR1 and CDR2 (germline): MNHEY, SVGAGI. The CDR3 runs to 13 residues. V lost 7 bases to trimming and J lost 5 bases; unmatched junction nucleotides: 6. This CDR3 reads CASTSRGVDTQYF. The CDR3 coding sequence is TGTGCCAGCACCTCACGGGGGGTAGATACGCAGTATTTT.

The V gene is TRBV2, the J gene TRBJ2-1; D is uncertain. V was pared by 2 bases and J by 0 bases, with 8 bases between. Germline loops: CDR1 SNHLY, CDR2 FYNNEI. The CDR3 runs to 15 residues. The CDR3, as DNA: TGTGCCAGCAGTGAATGGCGGAGCTCCTACAATGAGCAGTTCTTC. This encodes CASSEWRSSYNEQFF.

V gene TRBV10-2 combines with J gene TRBJ2-7, with 9 bases identical to TRBD2. The CDR3 covers 14 residues. Germline CDR1 and CDR2: WSHSY and SAAADI. Trimming removed 6 bases from V and 3 bases from J; junction bases left unmatched: 6. The DNA for the CDR3 is TGCGCCAGCAGAATAGCGGGGGACTACTACGAGCAGTACTTC. Its protein is CASRIAGDYYEQYF.

The V and J genes are TRBV2 and TRBJ2-1, with 8 bases that match TRBD2. Germline V gives CDR1 SNHLY, CDR2 FYNNEI. This CDR3 contains 15 residues. V shed 8 bases and J 2 bases; nucleotides not matched to a gene: 8. The CDR3 loop is CASPRGSGAYNEQFF. CDR3 nucleotide sequence: TGTGCCAGCCCGCGGGGTAGCGGGGCCTACAATGAGCAGTTCTTC.

CDR3 DNA sequence: TGTGCCAGCAGCGTAGAGGGGGAAGGTCAGCCCCAGCATTTT. As protein: CASSVEGEGQPQHF. The chain employs TRBV9 and TRBJ1-5, with TRBD1 as a possible D gene (6 bases). Trimming cost V 0 bases and J 6 bases, with 10 bases left between them. The CDR3 contains 14 residues. Germline CDR1 reads SGDLS; CDR2 reads YYNGEE.

The chain carries TRBV6-1 and TRBJ1-1, with TRBD1 as a possible D gene (5 bases). The CDR3 covers 12 residues. Germline V gene lookup returns CDR1 MNHNS and CDR2 SASEGT. The V end was cut by 4 bases, the J end by 10 bases, with 13 bases between. CDR3: CASSVGPDGAFF. In nucleotides, the CDR3 is TGTGCCAGCAGTGTGGGGCCGGACGGAGCTTTCTTT.

The rearrangement joins TRBV7-9 to TRBJ1-3; 7 nucleotides line up with TRBD1. CDR3 length equals 16 residues. CDR1 is SEHNR and CDR2 is FQNEAQ in the germline V gene (reference sequence). Trimming took 4 bases from V and 2 from J; bases not matched to a gene: 8. The CDR3: CASSSQFDRAGNTIYF. Here the CDR3 DNA reads TGTGCCAGCAGCTCCCAATTCGACAGGGCTGGAAACACCATATATTTT.

The chain combines TRBV10-1 with TRBJ2-5; TRBD2 might be the D (6 bases). The CDR3 sequence is 14 residues long. CDR1 and CDR2 from the germline V gene are WNHNN and SYGVQD (reference sequence). Trimming cost V 4 bases and J 1 base, with 10 bases left between them. This CDR3 reads CASSAAGPQETQYF. In DNA form, the CDR3 reads TGCGCCAGCAGTGCAGCGGGCCCCCAAGAGACCCAGTACTTC.

Comments on this clone: The identical CDR3 is also encoded by other nucleotide sequences in the sample. This chain links TRBV5-4 with TRBJ1-1, with 10 positions matching TRBD1. Germline CDR1 is SGHNT and CDR2 is YYREEE (reference sequence). This CDR3 comprises 14 residues. V shed 4 bases and J 2 bases; nucleotides not matched to a gene: 2. The CDR3 spells CASSRDRGNTEAFF. For the CDR3, the DNA is TGTGCCAGCAGCCGGGACAGGGGAAACACTGAAGCTTTCTTT.

This clone was observed a handful of times. The rearrangement joins TRBV29-1 to TRBJ1-5, with 7 bases lining up with TRBD1. The CDR3 length is 13 residues. CDR1 is SQVTM, CDR2 ANQGSEA, per germline. V lost 6 bases to trimming and J lost 5 bases; unmatched junction nucleotides: 7. This CDR3 reads CSVRQGFDQPQHF. CDR3 bases: TGCAGCGTAAGACAGGGTTTCGATCAGCCCCAGCATTTT.

The chain joins TRBV29-1 to TRBJ2-1; 9 positions match TRBD1. The CDR3 has 16 amino acids. CDR1 is SQVTM, CDR2 ANQGSEA, per germline. V gave up 1 base and J gave up 12 bases; unmatched junction bases: 16. For the CDR3, the DNA is TGCAGCGTTGAAGCATTCCCGGGACAGGGACGAAAAGGGCAGTTCTTC. It is translated as CSVEAFPGQGRKGQFF.

This clone was observed a handful of times. The V and J genes are TRBV5-1 and TRBJ1-4; D remains ambiguous. Germline V CDR1 and CDR2: SGHRS, YFSETQ. The CDR3 extends over 12 amino acids. Trimming shortened V by 0 bases and J by 8 bases, and 5 bases separated the two germline ends. CDR3 residues: CASSLDQEKLFF. The CDR3 bases are TGCGCCAGCAGCTTGGATCAGGAAAAACTGTTTTTT. The full variable domain, rest sourced from reference TRBV5-1 and TRBJ1-4, is KAGVTQTPRYLIKTRGQQVTLSCSPISGHRSVSWYQQTPGQGLQFLFEYFSETQRNKGNFPGRFSGRQFSNSRSEMNVSTLELGDSALYLCASSLDQEKLFFGSGTQLSVL.

The genes are TRBV5-1 and TRBJ2-3, with a possible D match to TRBD1 (6 bases). Trimming stripped 5 bases from V and 5 bases from J, with 15 bases between. Germline V gene lookup returns CDR1 SGHRS and CDR2 YFSETQ. The CDR3 is 14 amino acids. CDR3 DNA: TGCGCCAGCAGGGCAGGGGATTCGAAAGATACGCAGTATTTT. Translating gives CASRAGDSKDTQYF.

J is TRBJ2-3 and V is TRBV6-5; TRBD2 matches 8 bases. This CDR3 is built from 14 residues. J lost 4 bases, V lost 8 bases, and 8 bases had no gene match. Germline V CDR1 and CDR2: MNHEY, SVGAGI. DNA for the CDR3: TGTGCCAGCCGGCCTGGCGGGAGGTCAGATACGCAGTATTTT. As protein: CASRPGGRSDTQYF.

This chain uses TRBV4-1 with TRBJ1-2; tentatively, D is TRBD1 (5 bases). V was pared by 0 bases and J by 3 bases, with 8 bases between. Germline lookup yields CDR1 MGHRA and CDR2 YSYEKL. The CDR3 is 14 residues long. The CDR3 DNA is TGCGCCAGCAGCCAAGAAGGCAGGGACTATGGCTACACCTTC. Its translation is CASSQEGRDYGYTF.

This sequence joins TRBV30 and TRBJ1-5; no clear D gene. Germline CDR1 and CDR2: GTSNPN and SVGIG (reference sequence). V gave up 0 bases and J gave up 5 bases, with 5 bases separating them. This CDR3 is 12 amino acids long. The CDR3 region is CAWSVEYQPQHF. Here the CDR3 DNA reads TGTGCCTGGAGTGTGGAGTATCAGCCCCAGCATTTT.

The rearrangement joins TRBV5-1 to TRBJ2-5; 13 nucleotides line up with TRBD2. The CDR3 length is 19 residues. Germline lookup yields CDR1 SGHRS and CDR2 YFSETQ. The trim removed 0 bases at V and 5 bases at J, leaving 13 bases unmatched. For the CDR3, the DNA is TGCGCCAGCAGCTTGGGACATGTAAGACTAGCGGGAGGTTTGGAGACCCAGTACTTC. This translates into CASSLGHVRLAGGLETQYF.

This chain connects TRBV23-1 to TRBJ1-5; unclear D gene. TRBV23-1 is labeled an ORF, and its function is uncertain. This CDR3 is 16 amino acids long. The V end was cut by 0 bases, the J end by 7 bases, with 16 bases between. The CDR3 region is CASSQSSIRGRQPQHF. The CDR3 DNA is TGCGCCAGCAGTCAATCATCCATCCGGGGAAGGCAGCCCCAGCATTTT.

The chain links TRBV5-1 to TRBJ1-3; possible D gene TRBD1, 6 bases. The CDR3 spans 18 residues. Germline V lookup: CDR1 SGHRS, CDR2 YFSETQ. V shed 4 bases and J shed 7 bases, with 27 bases lying between them. The CDR3 nucleotides read TGCGCCAGCAGCCCCAAAGGCACATTCCAGGGGTCAGGGAACACCATATATTTT. This translates into CASSPKGTFQGSGNTIYF. Complete variable domain (other parts from reference TRBV5-1 and TRBJ1-3): KAGVTQTPRYLIKTRGQQVTLSCSPISGHRSVSWYQQTPGQGLQFLFEYFSETQRNKGNFPGRFSGRQFSNSRSEMNVSTLELGDSALYLCASSPKGTFQGSGNTIYFGEGSWLTVV.

The chain links TRBV11-2 to TRBJ1-2; no reliable D call. V lost 5 bases and J 7 bases, leaving 14 bases between the germline ends. Per germline, CDR1 SGHAT and CDR2 FQNNGV. This CDR3 is 13 amino acids long. In nucleotides, the CDR3 is TGTGCCAGCAGCCCCGTAAATCTAGGTGGCTACACCTTC. This sequence encodes CASSPVNLGGYTF.

The chain joins TRBV18 to TRBJ2-1; 7 nucleotides match TRBD2. The V gene end was trimmed by 4 bases and the J gene end by 0 bases; junction bases not matched to a gene: 12. Germline CDR1 reads KGHSH; CDR2 reads LQKENI. This CDR3 region has 18 residues. The CDR3 coding sequence is TGTGCCAGCTCACTAACGAAAAGAGCGGGAAGCTCCTACAATGAGCAGTTCTTC. It specifies CASSLTKRAGSSYNEQFF.

V is TRBV5-1 and J is TRBJ1-1; D uncertain. Looked up from germline, CDR1 is SGHRS and CDR2 is YFSETQ. V dropped 4 bases and J dropped 5 bases, with 9 bases sitting between them. The CDR3 loop spans 12 amino acids. The CDR3 loop is CASSGLGTEAFF. As DNA, the CDR3 is TGCGCCAGCAGCGGCCTAGGTACTGAAGCTTTCTTT.

The genes are TRBV29-1 and TRBJ2-1; 7 bases map to TRBD2. The CDR3 has 13 amino acids. The trim removed 4 bases at V and 7 bases at J, leaving 7 bases unmatched. Per germline, CDR1 SQVTM and CDR2 ANQGSEA. The CDR3 DNA follows: TGCAGCGTTGCTGGCGGGAGAGGGAATGAGCAGTTCTTC. It encodes CSVAGGRGNEQFF.

The chain joins TRBV5-1 to TRBJ2-5, with 10 positions matching TRBD2. Germline lookup yields CDR1 SGHRS and CDR2 YFSETQ. This CDR3 has 14 residues. Trimming took 5 bases from V and 5 from J; bases not matched to a gene: 6. The DNA for the CDR3 is TGCGCCAGCAGTGAACTAGCGGGACTGGAGACCCAGTACTTC. This translates into CASSELAGLETQYF.

The chain carries TRBV14 and TRBJ1-1; D possibly corresponds to TRBD1 (5 bases). Germline CDR1 is SGHDN and CDR2 is FVKESK. V was pared by 4 bases and J by 5 bases, with 11 bases between. The CDR3 sequence is 13 residues long. The CDR3: CASSLAAGTEAFF. CDR3 nucleotides: TGTGCCAGCAGCCTCGCCGCAGGGACTGAAGCTTTCTTT.

V and J are TRBV30 and TRBJ2-4; D is perhaps TRBD1 (6 bases). The germline V and J ends were trimmed by 1 base and 0 bases, with 10 bases remaining between them. Germline values: CDR1 GTSNPN, CDR2 SVGIG (reference sequence). The CDR3 loop spans 15 amino acids. The CDR3 sequence: CAWSETGLAKNIQYF. CDR3 coding DNA: TGTGCCTGGAGTGAGACAGGACTAGCCAAAAACATTCAGTACTTC.